This T cell receptor (beta chain) is from a study of CD4 T cells in relation to SARS-CoV-2 and coronaviruses. Study as a whole: After less than 11 days of antigen culture, PBMC TCR beta CDR3s were sequenced. Regarding the study as a whole: The cross-reactivity analysis covered only spike protein, not other viral proteins.

Unexposed donor CD4+ T cells date from about 2011-2018, before the COVID-19 pandemic. After nine to ten days of culture, CD4+ T cells were isolated. Fresh IL-2 medium replaced half the medium on days 3 and 7. Remarks on this clone: No antigen is known for it.

Method: immunoSEQ multiplex PCR; TCRdb's copy keeps in-frame clones and lacks some. Among 20,000 to 25,000 clones listed, over 65% were seen once. Sequenced sample: CD4+ T cells from PBMCs, cultured in vitro. The source is a human donor in good health.

The CDR3 loop is CASTHRRTDTQYF. The DNA of the CDR3 is TGTGCCAGCACCCACAGACGCACAGATACGCAGTATTTT. The chain carries TRBV7-9 and TRBJ2-3; D gene ambiguous. Between the trimmed V and J ends, which lost 7 bases and 1 base, there was a span of 9 bases. This CDR3 comprises 13 residues. Looked up from germline, CDR1 is SEHNR and CDR2 is FQNEAQ (reference sequence).